These 30 T cell receptor beta chains came from one sample sequenced in a study of control samples from healthy donors and cancer patients. Data came from immunoSEQ multiplex PCR; TCRdb stores just in-frame clones and leaves some out. In the table there are some 170,000 clones, roughly 94% of which are singletons. Sequenced material: PBMCs. These receptors were obtained from a man between 60 and 70 years old with colorectal cancer.

V gene TRBV5-1 combines with J gene TRBJ1-2; D might be TRBD1 (6 bases). Germline CDR1 is SGHRS and CDR2 is YFSETQ. The CDR3 is 14 residues long. Trimming removed 3 bases from V and 8 bases from J, with 17 bases in between. This chain's CDR3 is CASSSGQPNMGYTF. The DNA for the CDR3 is TGCGCCAGCAGCTCCGGACAGCCTAATATGGGCTACACCTTC.

V usage is TRBV14 and J usage is TRBJ2-1, with TRBD2 matching 8 bases. The CDR3 runs 16 residues. Germline trimming cut 1 base from V and 6 bases from J; bases unmatched to any gene: 8. CDR1 is SGHDN and CDR2 is FVKESK in the germline V gene. Here the CDR3 reads CASSQARRGVGNEQFF. CDR3 DNA sequence: TGTGCCAGCAGCCAAGCGAGGCGGGGGGTCGGCAATGAGCAGTTCTTC.

This clone was detected once. This chain joins TRBV7-2 and TRBJ1-5; D is perhaps TRBD1 (5 bases). V shed 2 bases and J shed 2 bases, with 19 bases lying between them. Germline V gene data show CDR1 as SGHTA and CDR2 as FQGNSA. This CDR3 has 18 residues. This CDR3 reads CASSLFRRGEEGNQPQHF. The CDR3 nucleotides are TGTGCCAGCAGCTTATTCAGACGGGGGGAGGAGGGCAATCAGCCCCAGCATTTT.

The chain uses TRBV5-1 and TRBJ2-5; D tentatively fits TRBD1 or TRBD2 (6 bases each). CDR1 is SGHRS and CDR2 is YFSETQ in the germline V gene. The CDR3 contains 16 residues. Deletions cut 3 bases from V and 3 bases from J, with 18 bases between. The CDR3 DNA reads as TGCGCCAGCAGCTCCCCCAGGGGAGGCGGGAAAGAGACCCAGTACTTC. This sequence encodes CASSSPRGGGKETQYF.

V and J are TRBV6-5 and TRBJ2-6; D gene unclear. The CDR3 runs to 14 residues. Trimming took off 4 bases at V and 7 bases at J, with 11 bases between the two ends. Germline V gene lookup returns CDR1 MNHEY and CDR2 SVGAGI. CDR3 residues: CASSLDLGANVLTF. The CDR3 DNA sequence: TGTGCCAGCAGTTTAGACCTGGGAGCCAACGTCCTGACTTTC.

The gene calls are TRBV4-3 and TRBJ2-6, with a possible D match to TRBD1 (5 bases). CDR3 size: 17 residues. V was pared by 1 base and J by 0 bases, with 10 bases between. Per germline, CDR1 LGHNA and CDR2 YSLEER. The CDR3 sequence is CASSQVYDSSGANVLTF. The CDR3 nucleotides read TGCGCCAGCAGCCAAGTCTACGACAGCTCTGGGGCCAACGTCCTGACTTTC.

The V call is TRBV27, the J call TRBJ1-6; D might be TRBD1 (5 bases). The germline V gene has CDR1 MNHEY and CDR2 SMNVEV (reference sequence). The length of the CDR3 is 14 residues. Trimming removed 7 bases at V and 9 bases at J, with 16 bases between. CDR3 protein: CASTPDRRFSPLHF. CDR3 in DNA: TGTGCCAGCACTCCAGACAGACGCTTTTCACCCCTCCACTTT.

J is TRBJ2-5 and V is TRBV5-4; D gene uncertain. V lost 0 bases and J 3 bases, leaving 9 bases between the germline ends. The CDR3 runs 14 residues. Germline V gene data show CDR1 as SGHNT and CDR2 as YYREEE (reference sequence). CDR3 protein: CASSLAGQKETQYF. DNA of the CDR3: TGTGCCAGCAGCTTGGCCGGTCAGAAAGAGACCCAGTACTTC.

The chain is built from TRBV5-1 and TRBJ2-7; D might be TRBD1 (6 bases). This CDR3 contains 13 residues. V shed 2 bases and J shed 1 base, with 7 bases lying between them. From germline, CDR1 is SGHRS and CDR2 YFSETQ. CDR3 bases: TGCGCCAGCAGCTTACAGGGTTCCTACGAGCAGTACTTC. Protein product: CASSLQGSYEQYF. The entire variable domain, with the rest obtained from reference TRBV5-1 and TRBJ2-7, is as follows: KAGVTQTPRYLIKTRGQQVTLSCSPISGHRSVSWYQQTPGQGLQFLFEYFSETQRNKGNFPGRFSGRQFSNSRSEMNVSTLELGDSALYLCASSLQGSYEQYFGPGTRLTVT.

This chain links TRBV3-1 (or the pseudogene TRBV3-2) with TRBJ1-2; D is unresolved. CDR1 and CDR2 (germline): LGHDT, YNNKEL (reference sequence). Deletions cut 4 bases from V and 2 bases from J, with 8 bases between. The CDR3 consists of 13 residues. CDR3 amino acids: CASSLGRNYGYTF. The DNA of the CDR3 is TGTGCCAGCAGCCTTGGACGGAACTATGGCTACACCTTC.

The sample holds one count of this clone. V is TRBV29-1 and J is TRBJ1-1; D unclear. Germline-derived CDR1 and CDR2 are SQVTM and ANQGSEA. This CDR3 has 11 amino acids. V was trimmed by 6 bases and J by 7 bases, leaving 12 bases between them. CDR3 in DNA: TGCAGCGTCGTTTCGGGGATTGAAGCTTTCTTT. It codes for CSVVSGIEAFF.

This chain links TRBV4-2 with TRBJ1-2; D gene unclear. With 1 base removed from V and 4 bases from J, the gap between germline ends came to 13 bases. The CDR3 totals 15 residues. Germline V gives CDR1 LGHNA, CDR2 YNFKEQ. The chain's CDR3 is CASSQVDRASYGYTF. CDR3 coding DNA: TGTGCCAGCAGCCAAGTTGATCGAGCTAGCTATGGCTACACCTTC.

V and J are TRBV5-5 and TRBJ1-5; 7 nucleotides agree with TRBD1. V dropped 0 bases and J dropped 6; count of bases not matched to a gene: 6. The CDR3 consists of 15 residues. Germline CDR1 is SGHKS and CDR2 is YYEKEE (reference sequence). The CDR3 region is CASSLVATGSQPQHF. Written as DNA, the CDR3 is TGTGCCAGCAGCTTGGTAGCGACAGGGAGTCAGCCCCAGCATTTT.

This clone was observed a single time. V and J are TRBV10-1 and TRBJ1-2; D remains unclear. Germline loops: CDR1 WNHNN, CDR2 SYGVQD (reference sequence). Between the trimmed V and J ends, which lost 5 bases and 7 bases, there was a span of 17 bases. The CDR3 length is 14 residues. The chain's CDR3 is CASSLRGSKSGYTF. CDR3 sequence (DNA): TGCGCCAGCAGTTTACGCGGATCTAAGAGTGGCTACACCTTC.

Turning to this clone: Since the CDR3 does not end with the conserved phenylalanine or tryptophan, this likely comes from a read error. The chain links TRBV2 to TRBJ1-1; TRBD1 might be the D (6 bases). The ends were cut back, 2 bases at V and 11 bases at J, with 9 bases in the middle. Germline V lookup: CDR1 SNHLY, CDR2 FYNNEI. This CDR3 contains 11 residues. CDR3 sequence (DNA): TGTGCCAGCAGTGAACAGGGGAGGGCTTTCCTT. Amino acids: CASSEQGRAFL.

The chain employs TRBV11-2 and TRBJ2-5; possibly TRBD2 for D (6 bases). V lost 7 bases, J lost 5 bases, and 23 bases lay in between. The CDR3 length is 16 residues. Germline V gene data show CDR1 as SGHAT and CDR2 as FQNNGV. DNA for the CDR3: TGTGCCAGCAACCGGCTAGGTACGGGGGAGGAGGAGACCCAGTACTTC. Encoded protein: CASNRLGTGEEETQYF.

This clone has a single count. The chain couples TRBV5-4 to TRBJ1-1; D uncertain. V dropped 1 base and J dropped 1 base, with 11 bases sitting between them. CDR3 length: 15 residues. Germline V gene sequence: CDR1 SGHNT, CDR2 YYREEE (reference sequence). CDR3 loop: CASSLQGPGNTEAFF. DNA of the CDR3: TGTGCCAGCAGCTTGCAAGGCCCAGGGAACACTGAAGCTTTCTTT.

V is TRBV7-9 and J is TRBJ2-1; D possibly uses TRBD1 or TRBD2 (6 bases each). From germline, CDR1 is SEHNR and CDR2 FQNEAQ (reference sequence). This CDR3 is 16 amino acids long. V shed 5 bases and J shed 2 bases, with 16 bases lying between them. CDR3 protein: CASSRGNRVTYNEQFF. The CDR3 nucleotides read TGTGCCAGCAGCCGGGGGAACAGGGTTACCTACAATGAGCAGTTCTTC.

CDR3 in DNA: TGTGCCAGCAACCCACATGGGAACACTGAAGCTTTCTTT. This sequence encodes CASNPHGNTEAFF. The J gene is TRBJ1-1, the V gene TRBV12-3 or TRBV12-4; D is uncertain. CDR3 size: 13 residues. The V end was cut by 7 bases, the J end by 1 base, with 10 bases between.

CDR3 region: CSASEDRGWFF. CDR3 DNA: TGCAGTGCTAGTGAGGACAGGGGTTGGTTCTTC. The gene calls are TRBV20-1 and TRBJ2-1, with 9 positions matching TRBD1. V shed 3 bases and J 15 bases; nucleotides not matched to a gene: 6. The CDR3 covers 11 residues. Germline V gene data show CDR1 as DFQATT and CDR2 as SNEGSKA (reference sequence).

This chain links TRBV10-3 with TRBJ2-5; possibly TRBD1 for D (5 bases). Germline loops: CDR1 ENHRY, CDR2 SYGVKD. The length of the CDR3 is 14 residues. V was clipped by 10 bases and J by 0 bases, with 15 bases between them. The CDR3 sequence: CATGPGPYQETQYF. CDR3 coding DNA: TGTGCCACAGGGCCAGGGCCCTACCAAGAGACCCAGTACTTC.

The J gene is TRBJ1-4, the V gene TRBV6-6, with 7 nucleotides matching TRBD1. The CDR3 is 14 amino acids. The germline V gene has CDR1 MNHNY and CDR2 SVGAGI (reference sequence). V lost 4 bases to trimming and J lost 4 bases; unmatched junction nucleotides: 3. The CDR3 nucleotides read TGTGCCAGCAGTTTAGGACAGGATAATGAAAAACTGTTTTTT. Translation: CASSLGQDNEKLFF.

V is TRBV28 and J is TRBJ2-7; a weak D match, TRBD1 (5 bases). The germline CDR1 and CDR2 sequences are MDHEN and SYDVKM. This CDR3 is built from 14 residues. The V end lost 2 bases, the J end lost 2 bases, and 10 bases lay between the germline ends. The CDR3 loop is CASSLTSRAYEQYF. In DNA form, the CDR3 reads TGTGCCAGCAGTTTAACTTCCAGGGCCTACGAGCAGTACTTC. The full variable domain, its missing parts supplied by reference TRBV28 and TRBJ2-7, is DVKVTQSSRYLVKRTGEKVFLECVQDMDHENMFWYRQDPGLGLRLIYFSYDVKMKEKGDIPEGYSVSREKKERFSLILESASTNQTSMYLCASSLTSRAYEQYFGPGTRLTVT.

V and J are TRBV11-3 and TRBJ2-3, with TRBD2 matching over 9 bases. The V gene end was trimmed by 5 bases and the J gene end by 0 bases; junction bases not matched to a gene: 3. The CDR3 extends over 15 amino acids. CDR1 and CDR2 from the germline V gene are SGHNT and YENEEA. CDR3 amino acids: CASSLGLASTDTQYF. CDR3 nucleotide sequence: TGTGCCAGCAGCCTCGGACTAGCGAGCACAGATACGCAGTATTTT.

The chain combines TRBV2 with TRBJ1-1, with D unclear. The CDR3 extends over 15 amino acids. Looked up from germline, CDR1 is SNHLY and CDR2 is FYNNEI. V was pared by 8 bases and J by 0 bases, with 16 bases between. The CDR3 bases are TGTGCCAGCCGGAAGGAAGAACGGATGAACACTGAAGCTTTCTTT. Its translation is CASRKEERMNTEAFF.

The chain carries TRBV10-3 and TRBJ1-1; D remains ambiguous. There are 13 residues in the CDR3. Looked up from germline, CDR1 is ENHRY and CDR2 is SYGVKD. The V gene lost 7 bases and the J gene lost 5 bases, with 14 bases spanning the gap. CDR3 DNA: TGTGCCATCAACGAGGGCGGTGGGACTGAAGCTTTCTTT. Its protein product is CAINEGGGTEAFF.

The chain recombines TRBV6-6 with TRBJ2-3; 8 positions match TRBD2. Unmatched junction bases numbered 9, after V lost 6 bases and J lost 7 bases. The CDR3 extends over 14 amino acids. Germline V gives CDR1 MNHNY, CDR2 SVGAGI (reference sequence). Written as DNA, the CDR3 is TGTGCCAGCAGCCCAGCGGGGGACCTGCATACGCAGTATTTT. It encodes CASSPAGDLHTQYF.

The gene calls are TRBV4-2 and TRBJ2-3, with a tentative D call TRBD1 (5 bases). This CDR3 has 15 amino acids. The V end lost 1 base, the J end lost 0 bases, and 8 bases lay between the germline ends. Germline values: CDR1 LGHNA, CDR2 YNFKEQ. The CDR3 sequence is CASSQVQGSTDTQYF. In DNA, the CDR3 is TGTGCCAGCAGCCAAGTTCAGGGTAGCACAGATACGCAGTATTTT.

This chain links TRBV7-9 with TRBJ1-4, with 10 bases matching TRBD1. Looked up from germline, CDR1 is SEHNR and CDR2 is FQNEAQ (reference sequence). The CDR3 has 14 residues. J was trimmed by 7 bases and V by 5 bases; bases with no gene match: 4. The CDR3 reads CASSPDRGVEKLFF. CDR3 nucleotide sequence: TGTGCCAGCAGCCCGGACAGGGGGGTTGAAAAACTGTTTTTT.

The chain combines TRBV10-3 with TRBJ1-1, with D possibly TRBD1 on 6 matching bases. Trimming left V 3 bases short and J 4 bases short, with 15 bases between. In germline, CDR1 is ENHRY, CDR2 SYGVKD. The CDR3 sequence is 15 residues long. CDR3 nucleotide sequence: TGTGCCATCAGTGACACCCAGGGAGGGGGCACTGAAGCTTTCTTT. Encoded protein: CAISDTQGGGTEAFF.